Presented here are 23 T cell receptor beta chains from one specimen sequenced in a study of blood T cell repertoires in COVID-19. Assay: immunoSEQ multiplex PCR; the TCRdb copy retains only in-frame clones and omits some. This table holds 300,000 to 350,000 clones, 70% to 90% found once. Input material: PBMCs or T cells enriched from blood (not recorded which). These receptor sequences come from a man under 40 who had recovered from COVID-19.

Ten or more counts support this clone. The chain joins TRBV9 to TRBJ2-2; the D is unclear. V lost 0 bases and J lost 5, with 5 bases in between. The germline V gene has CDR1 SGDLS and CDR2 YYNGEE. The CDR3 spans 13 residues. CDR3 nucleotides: TGTGCCAGCAGCGTAGCTCAGACCGGGGAGCTGTTTTTT. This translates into CASSVAQTGELFF.

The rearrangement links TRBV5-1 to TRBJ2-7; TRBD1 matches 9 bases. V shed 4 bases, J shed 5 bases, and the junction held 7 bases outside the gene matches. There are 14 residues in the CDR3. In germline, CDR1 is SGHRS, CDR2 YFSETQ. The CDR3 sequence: CASSPGTGPHEQYF. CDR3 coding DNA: TGCGCCAGCAGCCCCGGGACAGGGCCCCACGAGCAGTACTTC.

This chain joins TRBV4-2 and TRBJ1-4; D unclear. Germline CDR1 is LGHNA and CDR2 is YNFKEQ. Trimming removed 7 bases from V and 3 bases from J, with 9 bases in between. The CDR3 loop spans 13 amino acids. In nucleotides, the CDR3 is TGTGCCAGCACGTATAGTTCTAATGAAAAACTGTTTTTT. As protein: CASTYSSNEKLFF.

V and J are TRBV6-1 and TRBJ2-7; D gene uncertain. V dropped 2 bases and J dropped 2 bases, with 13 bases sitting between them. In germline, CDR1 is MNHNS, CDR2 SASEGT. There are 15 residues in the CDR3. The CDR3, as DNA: TGTGCCAGCAGTGAACGTACAGTTGCCCCCTACGAGCAGTACTTC. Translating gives CASSERTVAPYEQYF.

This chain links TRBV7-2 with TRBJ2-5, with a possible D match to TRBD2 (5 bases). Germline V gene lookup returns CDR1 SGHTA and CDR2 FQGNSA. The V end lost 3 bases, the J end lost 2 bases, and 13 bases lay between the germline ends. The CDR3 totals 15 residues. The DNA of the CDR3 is TGTGCCAGCAGCTTCTTCGCTAGCACGCAAGAGACCCAGTACTTC. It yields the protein CASSFFASTQETQYF. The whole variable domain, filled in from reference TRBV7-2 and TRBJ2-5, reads GAGVSQSPSNKVTEKGKDVELRCDPISGHTALYWYRQSLGQGLEFLIYFQGNSAPDKSGLPSDRFSAERTGGSVSTLTIQRTQQEDSAVYLCASSFFASTQETQYFGPGTRLLVL.

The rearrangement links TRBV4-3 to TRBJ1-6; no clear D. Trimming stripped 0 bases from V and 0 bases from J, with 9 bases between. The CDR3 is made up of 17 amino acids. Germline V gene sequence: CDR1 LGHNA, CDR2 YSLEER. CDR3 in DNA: TGCGCCAGCAGCCAAGATAAGCGGAGCTCCTATAATTCACCCCTCCACTTT. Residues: CASSQDKRSSYNSPLHF.

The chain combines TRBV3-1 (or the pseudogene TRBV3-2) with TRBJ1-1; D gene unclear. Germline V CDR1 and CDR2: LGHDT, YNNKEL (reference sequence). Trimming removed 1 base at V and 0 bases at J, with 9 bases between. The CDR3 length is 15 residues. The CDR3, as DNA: TGTGCCAGCAGCCAAGGAGAAGCGCTGAACACTGAAGCTTTCTTT. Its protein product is CASSQGEALNTEAFF.

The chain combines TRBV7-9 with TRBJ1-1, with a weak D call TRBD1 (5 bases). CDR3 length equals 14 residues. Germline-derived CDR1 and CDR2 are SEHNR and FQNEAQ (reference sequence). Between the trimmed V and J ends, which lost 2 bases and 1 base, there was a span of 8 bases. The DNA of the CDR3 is TGTGCCAGCAGCTTAAAGACAGAGAACACTGAAGCTTTCTTT. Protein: CASSLKTENTEAFF.

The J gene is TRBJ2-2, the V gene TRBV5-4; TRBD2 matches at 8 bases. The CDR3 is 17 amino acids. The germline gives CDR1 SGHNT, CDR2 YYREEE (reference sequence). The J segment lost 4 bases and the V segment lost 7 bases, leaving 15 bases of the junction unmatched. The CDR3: CASRGSSGGLLTGELFF. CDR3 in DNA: TGTGCCAGCCGTGGGTCGTCGGGGGGGCTTCTCACCGGGGAGCTGTTTTTT. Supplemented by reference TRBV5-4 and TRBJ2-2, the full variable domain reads ETGVTQSPTHLIKTRGQQVTLRCSSQSGHNTVSWYQQALGQGPQFIFQYYREEENGRGNFPPRFSGLQFPNYSSELNVNALELDDSALYLCASRGSSGGLLTGELFFGEGSRLTVL.

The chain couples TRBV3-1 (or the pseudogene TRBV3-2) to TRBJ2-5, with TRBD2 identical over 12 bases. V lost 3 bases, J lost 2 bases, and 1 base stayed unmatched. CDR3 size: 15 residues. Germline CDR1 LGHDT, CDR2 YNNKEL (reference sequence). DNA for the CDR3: TGTGCCAGCAGCCACGGACTAGCGGGACAAGAGACCCAGTACTTC. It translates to CASSHGLAGQETQYF.

This CDR3 reads CASSFSGGGNQETQYF. DNA for the CDR3: TGTGCCAGCAGTTTTAGCGGGGGGGGAAACCAAGAGACCCAGTACTTC. This rearrangement joins TRBV27 to TRBJ2-5; 11 bases match TRBD2. The CDR3 runs to 16 residues. The germline gives CDR1 MNHEY, CDR2 SMNVEV (reference sequence). The junction had 3 bases not matched to a gene; V was cut back by 3 bases and J by 0 bases.

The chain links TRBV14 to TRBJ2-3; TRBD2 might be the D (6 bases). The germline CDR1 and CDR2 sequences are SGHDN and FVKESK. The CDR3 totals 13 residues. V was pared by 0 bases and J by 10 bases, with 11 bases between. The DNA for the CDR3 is TGTGCCAGCAGCCAAGATACGCGGGGAGCGCAGTATTTT. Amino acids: CASSQDTRGAQYF.

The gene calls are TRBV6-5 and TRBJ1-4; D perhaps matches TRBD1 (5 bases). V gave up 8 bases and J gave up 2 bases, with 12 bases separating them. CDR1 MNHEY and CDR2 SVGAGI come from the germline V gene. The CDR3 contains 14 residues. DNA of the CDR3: TGTGCCAGCGGAAGACAGCTTACTAATGAAAAACTGTTTTTT. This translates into CASGRQLTNEKLFF.

CDR3 region: CASSSTGTGRNYGYTF. CDR3 DNA sequence: TGTGCCAGCAGCTCGACCGGGACAGGGAGAAACTATGGCTACACCTTC. The chain links TRBV7-9 to TRBJ1-2, with 9 bases fitting TRBD1. Germline-derived CDR1 and CDR2 are SEHNR and FQNEAQ (reference sequence). V dropped 4 bases and J dropped 2; count of bases not matched to a gene: 8. CDR3 length: 16 amino acids.

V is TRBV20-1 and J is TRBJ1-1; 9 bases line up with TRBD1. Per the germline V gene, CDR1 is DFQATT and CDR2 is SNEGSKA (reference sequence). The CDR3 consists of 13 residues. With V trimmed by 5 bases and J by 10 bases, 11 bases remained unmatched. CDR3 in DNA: TGCAGTGCTGGTGGGACAGGGTGGGGGGGAGCTTTCTTT. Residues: CSAGGTGWGGAFF.

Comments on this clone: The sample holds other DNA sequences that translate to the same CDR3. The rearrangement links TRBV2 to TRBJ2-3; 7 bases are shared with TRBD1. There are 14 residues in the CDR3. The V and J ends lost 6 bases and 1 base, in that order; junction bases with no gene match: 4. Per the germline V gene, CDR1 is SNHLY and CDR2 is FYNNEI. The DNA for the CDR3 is TGTGCCAGCAGCCGACAGGGTGGCACAGATACGCAGTATTTT. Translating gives CASSRQGGTDTQYF.

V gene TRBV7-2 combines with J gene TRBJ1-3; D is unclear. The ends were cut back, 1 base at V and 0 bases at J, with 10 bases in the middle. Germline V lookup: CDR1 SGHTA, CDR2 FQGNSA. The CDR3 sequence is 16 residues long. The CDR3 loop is CASSLVGLTSGNTIYF. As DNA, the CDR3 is TGTGCCAGCAGCTTAGTCGGACTCACCTCTGGAAACACCATATATTTT.

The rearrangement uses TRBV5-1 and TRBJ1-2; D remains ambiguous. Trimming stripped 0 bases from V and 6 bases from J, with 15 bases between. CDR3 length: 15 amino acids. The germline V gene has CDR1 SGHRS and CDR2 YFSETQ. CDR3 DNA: TGCGCCAGCAGCTTGGGTGGCAGGAGGGCTGATGGCTACACCTTC. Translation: CASSLGGRRADGYTF.

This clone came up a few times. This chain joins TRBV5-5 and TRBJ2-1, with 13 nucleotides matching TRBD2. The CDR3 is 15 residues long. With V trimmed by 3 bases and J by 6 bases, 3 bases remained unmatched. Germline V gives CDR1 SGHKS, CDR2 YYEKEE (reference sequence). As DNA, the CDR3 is TGTGCCAGCAGCTCAACTAGCGGGGGGGTCAATGAGCAGTTCTTC. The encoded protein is CASSSTSGGVNEQFF. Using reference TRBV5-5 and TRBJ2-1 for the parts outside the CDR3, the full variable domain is DAGVTQSPTHLIKTRGQQVTLRCSPISGHKSVSWYQQVLGQGPQFIFQYYEKEERGRGNFPDRFSARQFPNYSSELNVNALLLGDSALYLCASSSTSGGVNEQFFGPGTRLTVL.

CDR3 amino acids: CASSWGTGGNQPQHF. The CDR3 nucleotides read TGTGCCAGCAGCTGGGGGACAGGGGGAAATCAGCCCCAGCATTTT. The chain carries TRBV7-9 and TRBJ1-5; 11 nucleotides line up with TRBD1. The CDR3 consists of 15 residues. The germline V gene encodes CDR1 SEHNR and CDR2 FQNEAQ (reference sequence). V shed 4 bases and J 4 bases; nucleotides not matched to a gene: 3.

CDR3 DNA: TGTGCCAGCAGCTTAACAGCAGAGATGAATCAGCCCCAGCATTTT. Translated, it gives CASSLTAEMNQPQHF. This chain links TRBV7-2 with TRBJ1-5, with D uncertain. Germline CDR1 SGHTA, CDR2 FQGNSA. The CDR3 spans 15 residues. Deletions cut 2 bases from V and 4 bases from J, with 12 bases between.

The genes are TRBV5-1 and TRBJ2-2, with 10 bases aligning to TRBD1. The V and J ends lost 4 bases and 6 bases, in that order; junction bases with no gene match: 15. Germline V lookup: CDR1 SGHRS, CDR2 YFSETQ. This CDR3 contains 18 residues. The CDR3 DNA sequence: TGCGCCAGCAGCGATTGGGACAGGGGATCGGGTATGGCCGGGGAGCTGTTTTTT. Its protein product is CASSDWDRGSGMAGELFF. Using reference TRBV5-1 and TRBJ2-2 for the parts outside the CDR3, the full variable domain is KAGVTQTPRYLIKTRGQQVTLSCSPISGHRSVSWYQQTPGQGLQFLFEYFSETQRNKGNFPGRFSGRQFSNSRSEMNVSTLELGDSALYLCASSDWDRGSGMAGELFFGEGSRLTVL.

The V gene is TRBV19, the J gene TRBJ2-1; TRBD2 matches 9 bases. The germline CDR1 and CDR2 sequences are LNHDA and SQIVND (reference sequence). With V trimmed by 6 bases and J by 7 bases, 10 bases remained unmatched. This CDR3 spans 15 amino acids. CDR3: CASRRAGGPQNEQFF. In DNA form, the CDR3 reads TGTGCCAGTAGGAGAGCGGGGGGCCCTCAGAATGAGCAGTTCTTC.